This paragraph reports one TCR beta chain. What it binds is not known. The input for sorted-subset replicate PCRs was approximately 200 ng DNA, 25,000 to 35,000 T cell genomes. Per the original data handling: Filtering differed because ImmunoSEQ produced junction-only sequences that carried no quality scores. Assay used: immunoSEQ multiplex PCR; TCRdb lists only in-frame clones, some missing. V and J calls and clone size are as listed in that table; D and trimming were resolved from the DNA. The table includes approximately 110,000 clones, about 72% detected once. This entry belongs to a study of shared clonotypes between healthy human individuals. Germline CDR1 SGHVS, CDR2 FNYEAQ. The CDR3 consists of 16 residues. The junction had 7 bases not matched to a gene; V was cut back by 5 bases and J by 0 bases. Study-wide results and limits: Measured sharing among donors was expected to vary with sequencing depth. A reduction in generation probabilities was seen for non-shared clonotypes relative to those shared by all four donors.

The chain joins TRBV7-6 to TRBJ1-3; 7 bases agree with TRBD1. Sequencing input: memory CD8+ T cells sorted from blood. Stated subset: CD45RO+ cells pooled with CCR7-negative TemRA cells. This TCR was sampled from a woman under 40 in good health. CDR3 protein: CASSLGTADSGNTIYF. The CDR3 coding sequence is TGTGCCAGCAGCCTAGGGACAGCCGACTCTGGAAACACCATATATTTT.